This T cell receptor beta chain was obtained from a study of T cell responses to AZD1222 COVID-19 vaccine. Only in-frame clones appear in the TCRdb table, and some are missing; sequencing was by immunoSEQ multiplex PCR. The table has 75,000 to 100,000 clones, more than 85% seen once. The TCR comes from an adult who received the AZD1222 COVID-19 vaccine. The input for sequencing was peripheral blood, taken 28 days after the second AZD1222 dose.

The CDR3 nucleotides are TGTGCCAGCAGCTTGACCGACACCGGGACAGGGATCTATGGCTACACCTTC. It codes for CASSLTDTGTGIYGYTF. The rearrangement joins TRBV5-5 to TRBJ1-2; 9 positions agree with TRBD1. V gave up 1 base and J gave up 4 bases; unmatched junction bases: 11. CDR1 is SGHKS and CDR2 is YYEKEE in the germline V gene (reference sequence). This CDR3 spans 17 amino acids.